Sequencing of this T cell receptor (beta chain) was carried out in a study of regulatory T cells in long-lasting Graves disease. Study results and limitations: Blood alone, not thyroid tissue, was studied. Persistent disease exhibited a predilection for TRBV28, TRBJ1-2 and TRBJ2-5.

Arm-PCR of CDR3 regions with iRepertoire HTBI primers generated TCR beta libraries. Original processing methods: Across samples, 60 or so TRBV and 14 TRBJ segments were found. A single record per CDR3 protein comes from TCRdb applying MiXCR to the multiplex PCR reads. For this entry, the V and J calls and clone size follow TCRdb and not the study's own pipeline. Counted here are 300,000 to 400,000 distinct CDR3 sequences, 15% to 18% occurring once; the ten biggest clones make up about 20%. This clonotype appeared many times. Its target is unknown. Time point reported: newly diagnosed GD, antithyroid drugs for less than 3 months. PBMC-derived RNA was used for the TCR library. Patients with Graves' disease were diagnosed by American Thyroid Association guidelines. CDR1 is MNHEY and CDR2 is SVGEGT in the germline V gene. The V and J ends lost 4 bases and 4 bases respectively, with 10 bases between them. The CDR3 length is 13 residues.

The sequences come from peripheral blood mononuclear cells (PBMCs), collected at new diagnosis, from a patient treated with antithyroid drugs. The V call is TRBV6-2 or TRBV6-3, the J call TRBJ1-2; the D gene is possibly TRBD1 (6 bases). This receptor was taken from a female donor with Graves disease. The CDR3 sequence is CASSFKGGYGYTF. DNA of the CDR3: TGTGCCAGCAGTTTTAAAGGGGGCTATGGCTACACCTTC.